This TCR beta chain came from a study of a mutant IDH1 vaccine in newly diagnosed glioma (dated by TCRdb to about 2021). Looking at the study overall: Patients were given eight vaccinations, in weeks 1, 3, 5, 7, 11, 15, 19 and 23, which matched visits V03 through V10. Prior to enrollment, standard therapy consisting of radiotherapy alone, temozolomide alone, or radiochemotherapy with temozolomide had been administered to patients, with the combination being received by most patients. Longitudinal TCRB deep sequencing was performed for 20 to 25 treated patients wherever samples were available for exploratory analyses. Peripheral blood was collected at six visits: V03 (baseline), V05, V07, V10, V12 and V13. Of the approximately 35 treated patients, around 62% were male and approximately 38% were female, and the mean age was approximately 40 years. Vaccination began 4-6 weeks after radiotherapy alone, or alongside temozolomide cycles in the chemotherapy-containing groups. Overall study outcomes, separate from this receptor: Selection of PBMC samples for TCRB deep sequencing was based on availability. Vaccine-induced immune responses across multiple MHC alleles were detected in approximately 93% of patients. No apparent relationship was observed between pseudoprogression and alterations in the top peripheral T cell clonotypes detected by TCRB sequencing. The authors stated that sample limitations prevented analyses of patient blood samples from being reproduced.

Taken from cysteine to phenylalanine, the CDR3 has 11 residues. The read is trimmed to its CDR3 DNA, 33 bases read in frame from base 1. V loses 5 bases, J loses 1 base, and the germline ends lie 2 bases apart. Sequences MNHEY (CDR1) and SVGAGI (CDR2) are obtained from the germline V gene. Library preparation used the immunoSEQ multiplex PCR assay. Rearranged TCR beta chain sequences were amplified using the hsTCRB Kit according to the manufacturer's protocol. TCRB libraries were sequenced on an Illumina MiSeq. Processing in the source paper ran as follows. The proprietary platform of the kit vendor was used for demultiplexing, trimming and gene mapping. TCRdb holds this immuneACCESS table with in-frame rearrangements only. Some clones are missing; in checked studies, unresolved V genes explain under half, and the rest has no known cause. That table supplies the V and J calls and clone size; D and trimming were determined from the DNA. This sample comprises around 66,000 clones, approximately 80% of them detected only once. The ten top clones hold 5.5% to 7% of the sample.

This specimen's time point label, per the study, means: week 11, during vaccination. Each vaccine dose, consisting of 300 ug of a 20-mer mutant IDH1 peptide in Montanide, was administered subcutaneously with topical imiquimod. Donors had newly diagnosed WHO grade 3 or 4 IDH1-mutant astrocytomas with loss of nuclear ATRX. The samples were drawn from NOA16, a multicentre, single-arm, open-label phase I trial in Germany that tested a mutant IDH1 peptide vaccine in humans for the first time. Genomic DNA for TCRB sequencing was extracted from EDTA blood using the DNeasy Blood and Tissue Kit. Of note for this clone: Its antigen is unknown. No much larger clonotype is one base removed from it; base qualities were not supplied.

This TCR was recovered from a man aged 50 to 60 with glioma. The sequence links TRBV6-5 to TRBJ1-1, with an unclear D gene assignment. Sequencing used PBMCs, obtained from a glioma patient whose treatment included an IDH1 peptide vaccine. The CDR3 sequence is CASSANTEAFF. The DNA is as follows: TGTGCCAGCAGTGCGAACACTGAAGCTTTCTTT.